These 28 T cell receptor beta chains were sequenced from one sample in a study of spatial heterogeneity in lung cancer. Their antigens are not known. Findings and caveats of the study: In tumors, expanded intratumoral alpha and beta TCR counts tracked mutation counts.

Each CDR3 protein gets one entry after TCRdb re-called the 5' RACE reads with MiXCR. The repertoire includes roughly 8,300 distinct CDR3 sequences, 4% to 6% of them detected once, and under 15% sits in the top ten. Time point: sample taken at primary tumor resection. The material was lung tumor tissue, obtained at surgery. Receptor source: a female donor with early-stage non-small cell lung cancer.

In its sample, this clonotype was seen many times. V gene TRBV5-8 combines with J gene TRBJ2-1, with TRBD2 identical over 9 bases. V was pared by 3 bases and J by 8 bases, with 9 bases of the junction left unmatched. This CDR3 has 15 residues. From germline, CDR1 is SGHTS and CDR2 YDEGEE. The DNA for the CDR3 is TGTGCCAGCAGCTCCCTCGGGGTAGCGGGAGATGAGCAGTTCTTC. Amino acid sequence: CASSSLGVAGDEQFF.

By sample fraction, this clonotype is medium-sized. J is TRBJ2-3 and V is TRBV20-1; 8 bases line up with TRBD2. The junction had 4 bases not matched to a gene; V was cut back by 6 bases and J by 2 bases. Per the germline V gene, CDR1 is DFQATT and CDR2 is SNEGSKA (reference sequence). The CDR3 covers 13 residues. CDR3 DNA: TGCAGTGCCGAAGCGGGAGACACAGATACGCAGTATTTT. It is translated as CSAEAGDTDTQYF.

This clonotype was seen many times. The chain employs TRBV2 and TRBJ1-5, with 9 bases lining up with TRBD1. The CDR3 consists of 14 residues. The germline gives CDR1 SNHLY, CDR2 FYNNEI. J was trimmed by 6 bases and V by 1 base; bases with no gene match: 1. This CDR3 reads CASSEGDRAQPQHF. CDR3 bases: TGTGCCAGCAGTGAAGGGGACAGGGCTCAGCCCCAGCATTTT.

This clonotype showed up just a few times. The CDR3 region is CASSLGTGEQYF. The CDR3 DNA is TGCGCCAGCAGTCTTGGGACAGGCGAGCAGTACTTC. The chain is built from TRBV10-1 and TRBJ2-7, with 8 bases matching TRBD1. Germline lookup yields CDR1 WNHNN and CDR2 SYGVQD (reference sequence). V dropped 5 bases and J dropped 6; count of bases not matched to a gene: 3. This CDR3 is 12 amino acids long.

This clonotype is medium-sized. The chain recombines TRBV20-1 with TRBJ2-5; D is perhaps TRBD2 (6 bases). The CDR3 is 16 amino acids. CDR1 DFQATT and CDR2 SNEGSKA come from the germline V gene (reference sequence). V dropped 0 bases and J dropped 0 bases, with 14 bases sitting between them. CDR3 sequence (DNA): TGCAGTGCTAGAGAATACGGGAGATCAGACCAAGAGACCCAGTACTTC. It specifies CSAREYGRSDQETQYF.

This clonotype was seen ten or more times. V gene TRBV2 combines with J gene TRBJ2-1; 10 positions agree with TRBD2. Losses at the gene ends were 7 bases for V and 7 bases for J; bases not matched to a gene: 16. Germline values: CDR1 SNHLY, CDR2 FYNNEI. The CDR3 has 17 residues. The CDR3 coding sequence is TGTGCCAGCACCTCATTCGCAGCTAGCGGGAGACTGAATGAGCAGTTCTTC. This gives the protein CASTSFAASGRLNEQFF.

This clonotype was counted a single time. The V call is TRBV18, the J call TRBJ2-4; possible D gene TRBD1, 5 bases. The CDR3 runs 13 residues. The V and J ends lost 2 bases and 7 bases respectively, with 9 bases between them. CDR1 KGHSH and CDR2 LQKENI come from the germline V gene. Here the CDR3 reads CASSPSGHNIQYF. For the CDR3, the DNA is TGTGCCAGCTCACCATCCGGACACAACATTCAGTACTTC. The whole variable domain, filled in from reference TRBV18 and TRBJ2-4, reads NAGVMQNPRHLVRRRGQEARLRCSPMKGHSHVYWYRQLPEEGLKFMVYLQKENIIDESGMPKERFSAEFPKEGPSILRIQQVVRGDSAAYFCASSPSGHNIQYFGAGTRLSVL.

This sequence joins TRBV5-6 and TRBJ2-5; D uncertain. Per the germline V gene, CDR1 is SGHDT and CDR2 is YYEEEE. V lost 0 bases and J 5 bases, leaving 8 bases between the germline ends. This CDR3 region has 13 residues. The DNA of the CDR3 is TGTGCCAGCAGCTTGGAACCTGGGGAGACCCAGTACTTC. The encoded protein is CASSLEPGETQYF.

This clonotype was detected many times. The CDR3 loop reads CASSLNRPHTPFF. The CDR3 DNA is TGTGCCAGCAGCTTAAACCGCCCTCACACCCCGTTCTTC. The gene calls are TRBV7-2 and TRBJ2-1; no clear D gene. Trimming left V 2 bases short and J 15 bases short, with 17 bases between. Germline V CDR1 and CDR2: SGHTA, FQGNSA. The CDR3 is made up of 13 amino acids.

There are many counts of this clonotype. The V and J genes are TRBV25-1 and TRBJ2-2; possibly TRBD2 for D (6 bases). This CDR3 comprises 15 residues. With 7 bases removed from V and 6 bases from J, the gap between germline ends came to 18 bases. In germline, CDR1 is MGHDK, CDR2 SYGVNS. CDR3 DNA: TGTGCCAGCACCGGCTCGGGGGTCGGGGCCGGGGAGCTGTTTTTT. This translates into CASTGSGVGAGELFF.

This clonotype occurred many times. The chain uses TRBV20-1 and TRBJ2-3; D uncertain. Germline CDR1 is DFQATT and CDR2 is SNEGSKA (reference sequence). The CDR3 loop spans 13 amino acids. Trimming took off 1 base at V and 0 bases at J, with 5 bases between the two ends. The CDR3 nucleotides are TGCAGTGCTAGAGGGCCAAGCACAGATACGCAGTATTTT. Translation gives CSARGPSTDTQYF.

This clonotype qualifies as medium-sized. CDR3 region: CSAQGGTSSTDTQYF. The DNA of the CDR3 is TGCAGTGCTCAAGGGGGGACTTCTAGCACAGATACGCAGTATTTT. The J gene is TRBJ2-3, the V gene TRBV20-1, with D perhaps assigned TRBD1 or TRBD2 (6 bases each). There are 15 residues in the CDR3. Trimming pared 5 bases from V and 0 bases from J, leaving 15 bases between. The germline CDR1 and CDR2 sequences are DFQATT and SNEGSKA (reference sequence).

This clonotype appeared many times. The CDR3, as DNA: TGTGCCACCAGTGATTGGGGGACTAGGGGCACAGATACGCAGTATTTT. As protein: CATSDWGTRGTDTQYF. The gene calls are TRBV24-1 and TRBJ2-3, with 8 bases matching TRBD2. The CDR3 contains 16 residues. Unmatched junction bases numbered 4, after V lost 2 bases and J lost 1 base. Germline-derived CDR1 and CDR2 are KGHDR and SFDVKD.

Ten or more counts support this clonotype. The chain carries TRBV6-5 and TRBJ1-2; D gene unclear. Germline loops: CDR1 MNHEY, CDR2 SVGAGI. This CDR3 region has 13 residues. The V end lost 8 bases, the J end lost 0 bases, and 10 bases lay between the germline ends. The DNA of the CDR3 is TGTGCCAGCTACGGTTTTCCTAACTATGGCTACACCTTC. Translated, it gives CASYGFPNYGYTF.

This clonotype was picked up many times. The gene calls are TRBV11-3 and TRBJ1-1; TRBD1 aligns across 7 bases. Per the germline V gene, CDR1 is SGHNT and CDR2 is YENEEA. The CDR3 length is 13 residues. The J segment lost 1 base and the V segment lost 8 bases, leaving 4 bases of the junction unmatched. The DNA for the CDR3 is TGTGCCAGCCAGGGGGAAGGGAACACTGAAGCTTTCTTT. This gives the protein CASQGEGNTEAFF. Complete variable domain (other parts from reference TRBV11-3 and TRBJ1-1): EAGVVQSPRYKIIEKKQPVAFWCNPISGHNTLYWYLQNLGQGPELLIRYENEEAVDDSQLPKDRFSAERLKGVDSTLKIQPAELGDSAVYLCASQGEGNTEAFFGQGTRLTVV.

This clonotype was detected ten times or more. The rearrangement joins TRBV12-3 or TRBV12-4 to TRBJ2-5; tentative D call: TRBD2 (6 bases). The CDR3 is 14 amino acids. With 5 bases removed from V and 1 base from J, the gap between germline ends came to 11 bases. CDR3 amino acids: CASSPGGAQETQYF. The DNA of the CDR3 is TGTGCCAGCAGTCCCGGAGGGGCCCAAGAGACCCAGTACTTC.

In this sample, this clonotype is medium-sized (0.01 to 0.1%). V is TRBV29-1 and J is TRBJ1-2; 7 nucleotides match TRBD1. V gave up 4 bases and J gave up 4 bases; unmatched junction bases: 6. This CDR3 contains 13 residues. Germline V lookup: CDR1 SQVTM, CDR2 ANQGSEA. The CDR3 DNA is TGCAGCGTTGGAACAGGGGACTCCTATGGCTACACCTTC. This gives the protein CSVGTGDSYGYTF.

This clonotype was found many times. The rearrangement links TRBV20-1 to TRBJ2-5; 12 bases fit TRBD2. Per the germline V gene, CDR1 is DFQATT and CDR2 is SNEGSKA (reference sequence). V was clipped by 3 bases and J by 4 bases; unmatched bases: 3. The CDR3 consists of 14 residues. CDR3 sequence (DNA): TGCAGTGCTAGGGAGACTAGCGGGAGAGAGACCCAGTACTTC. This codes for CSARETSGRETQYF.

This clonotype was found a few times. This may arise from a read error, as a much more abundant clone is one base away. The rearrangement links TRBV30 to TRBJ1-2; the D is unclear. The CDR3 totals 14 residues. Germline CDR1 GTSNPN, CDR2 SVGIG (reference sequence). CDR3 loop: CAWSTGSEAYGYNF. The CDR3 coding sequence is TGTGCCTGGAGTACGGGTTCGGAGGCGTATGGCTACAACTTC.

Sample share makes this clonotype large (0.1 to 1%). This chain joins TRBV6-2 or TRBV6-3 and TRBJ2-3; D perhaps matches TRBD1 (5 bases). Germline-derived CDR1 and CDR2 are MNHEY and SVGEGT. The CDR3 has 11 residues. V was clipped by 2 bases and J by 14 bases, with 11 bases between them. This CDR3 is CASSYRQGRYF. The CDR3 coding sequence is TGTGCCAGCAGTTACCGGCAGGGCAGGTATTTT.

This clonotype was picked up many times. V usage is TRBV10-3 and J usage is TRBJ1-6; D is uncertain. The CDR3 has 16 amino acids. CDR1 is ENHRY, CDR2 SYGVKD, per germline. V lost 0 bases and J 6 bases, leaving 12 bases between the germline ends. The CDR3 DNA reads TGTGCCATCAGTGAGTCTCCTAGTGGACCTAATTCACCCCTCCACTTT. Translated, it gives CAISESPSGPNSPLHF.

This clonotype was detected ten times or more. The chain employs TRBV5-6 and TRBJ2-5; TRBD2 agrees at 11 bases. Germline V gene sequence: CDR1 SGHDT, CDR2 YYEEEE. CDR3 size: 14 residues. V was clipped by 2 bases and J by 5 bases; unmatched bases: 2. CDR3 region: CASSFTSGSETQYF. CDR3 coding DNA: TGTGCCAGCAGCTTTACTAGCGGGAGTGAGACCCAGTACTTC.

This clonotype occurred many times. This rearrangement joins TRBV7-3 to TRBJ1-1, with D possibly matching TRBD1 (6 bases). Germline V gene sequence: CDR1 SGHTA, CDR2 FQGTGA. V was pared by 5 bases and J by 3 bases, with 13 bases between. This CDR3 has 14 amino acids. CDR3 sequence (DNA): TGTGCCAGCAGCAAGGGGGGGGCGGACACTGAAGCTTTCTTT. This codes for CASSKGGADTEAFF.

This clonotype appeared many times. The chain is built from TRBV6-5 and TRBJ1-6; D call uncertain. Trimming took off 0 bases at V and 9 bases at J, with 9 bases between the two ends. This CDR3 is 14 amino acids long. Per germline, CDR1 MNHEY and CDR2 SVGAGI. CDR3 DNA sequence: TGTGCCAGCAGTTACTCCCTAAAAGGTTCACCCCTCCACTTT. Amino acids: CASSYSLKGSPLHF.

There are many counts of this clonotype. The chain combines TRBV18 with TRBJ2-2; possibly TRBD1 for D (5 bases). CDR1 is KGHSH and CDR2 is LQKENI in the germline V gene. V was cut by 3 bases and J by 1 base, with 9 bases left in between. This CDR3 has 15 amino acids. CDR3 in amino acids: CASSPQTENTGELFF. The CDR3 bases are TGTGCCAGCTCACCCCAGACAGAGAACACCGGGGAGCTGTTTTTT.

The V call is TRBV30, the J call TRBJ2-1, with D uncertain. Trimming pared 1 base from V and 4 bases from J, leaving 11 bases between. This CDR3 has 14 amino acids. Germline V gene data show CDR1 as GTSNPN and CDR2 as SVGIG (reference sequence). CDR3 in amino acids: CAWSGSRQYNEQFF. DNA for the CDR3: TGTGCCTGGAGTGGATCGAGGCAATACAATGAGCAGTTCTTC.

This clonotype was counted a few times. At one end the junction does not follow the germline gene, possibly because of a read error. V gene TRBV7-9 combines with J gene TRBJ1-2, with TRBD1 matching 7 bases. The germline gives CDR1 SEHNR, CDR2 FQNEAQ (reference sequence). The CDR3 is 13 residues long. The CDR3 reads CASSPDRASGYNF. CDR3 bases: TGTGCCAGCAGCCCCGACAGGGCTAGCGGCTACAACTTC. The variable domain in full, with the rest retrieved from reference TRBV7-9 and TRBJ1-2, is DTGVSQNPRHKITKRGQNVTFRCDPISEHNRLYWYRQTLGQGPEFLTYFQNEAQLEKSRLLSDRFSAERPKGSFSTLEIQRTEQGDSAMYLCASSPDRASGYNFGSGTRLTVV.

V is TRBV6-1 and J is TRBJ1-6; weak D call: TRBD1 (5 bases). V lost 6 bases, J lost 6 bases, and 12 bases lay in between. The length of the CDR3 is 14 residues. Per the germline V gene, CDR1 is MNHNS and CDR2 is SASEGT. CDR3 nucleotide sequence: TGTGCCAGCAGGAGGGACGGCCTTAATTCACCCCTCCACTTT. Translated, it gives CASRRDGLNSPLHF.